A selection of T cell receptor beta chains follows, all from one sample in a study of identical twins. One entry per CDR3 protein results from TCRdb running MiXCR on the 5' RACE reads. The sample consists of hundreds of thousands of distinct CDR3 sequences, more than 6.5% of them appearing once. The sample was also reused in another study, on yellow fever vaccine responses in identical twins.

The specimen sequenced was PBMCs. The origin of the receptors is a woman aged 18-30 years in good health. The CDR3 runs from the conserved cysteine through the conserved F or W. The order of the fields is J gene, D gene, V gene, clone size, CDR3 protein, CDR3 DNA. A D gene is named only where the DNA matches it firmly. The size of a clone is reported for some rows only, either as once, few or many, or as a class for expanded clones.

TRBJ1-5	-	TRBV3-1	-	CASSHRTGLNQPQHF	TGTGCCAGCAGCCACAGAACGGGACTGAATCAGCCCCAGCATTTT
TRBJ1-1	-	TRBV6-2/TRBV6-3	-	CASSYPRPEAFF	TGTGCCAGCAGTTACCCCAGGCCTGAAGCTTTCTTT
TRBJ2-2	TRBD2	TRBV7-2	few	CASSRTTSGSGTGELFF	TGTGCCAGCAGCCGTACGACTAGCGGGTCGGGCACCGGGGAGCTGTTTTTT
TRBJ2-1	-	TRBV28	many	CASSRDKISNNEQFF	TGTGCCAGCAGTCGAGACAAAATCAGTAACAATGAGCAGTTCTTC
TRBJ2-1	-	TRBV6-5	many	CASKFGTGESYNEQFF	TGTGCCAGCAAGTTCGGCACGGGAGAGTCCTACAATGAGCAGTTCTTC
TRBJ2-7	TRBD1	TRBV7-6	-	CASSLDGTALEQYF	TGTGCCAGCAGCTTAGACGGGACAGCTCTCGAGCAGTACTTC
TRBJ2-7	TRBD1	TRBV20-1	-	CSARDPDRGRVNEQYF	TGCAGTGCTAGAGACCCGGACAGGGGAAGAGTCAACGAGCAGTACTTC
TRBJ2-7	TRBD1	TRBV7-9	few	CASSLGLWDRGRKEQYF	TGTGCCAGCAGCTTAGGGTTATGGGACAGGGGTCGAAAAGAGCAGTACTTC
TRBJ2-7	TRBD1	TRBV10-3	few	CAISGPETGGFYEQYF	TGTGCCATCAGTGGACCGGAGACAGGGGGTTTTTACGAGCAGTACTTC
TRBJ2-1	TRBD2	TRBV6-2/TRBV6-3	-	CASRPLAGLLNEQFF	TGTGCCAGCAGGCCGCTAGCGGGGTTATTGAATGAGCAGTTCTTC
TRBJ2-2	TRBD1	TRBV28	few	CASSRGQGRTGELFF	TGTGCCAGCAGCCGCGGACAGGGACGTACCGGGGAGCTGTTTTTT
TRBJ2-1	TRBD2	TRBV6-1	few	CASRSNLAGGVYNEQFF	TGTGCCAGCAGGTCTAACTTAGCGGGAGGGGTCTACAATGAGCAGTTCTTC
TRBJ2-2	-	TRBV12-3/TRBV12-4	few	CASSLRGSGRGELFF	TGTGCCAGCAGCCTCCGTGGCTCAGGGCGGGGGGAGCTGTTTTTT
TRBJ2-2	TRBD2	TRBV6-2/TRBV6-3	few	CATERELENTGELFF	TGTGCCACCGAGCGGGAGTTGGAGAACACCGGGGAGCTGTTTTTT
TRBJ1-2	-	TRBV20-1	few	CSASRRLTGYGYTF	TGCAGTGCTAGTCGGCGTTTGACAGGATATGGCTACACCTTC
TRBJ2-3	-	TRBV27	few	CASTLGPTDTQYF	TGTGCCAGCACCCTGGGACCCACAGATACGCAGTATTTT
TRBJ1-1	-	TRBV18	-	CASSLGTITEAFF	TGTGCCAGCTCACTTGGGACTATCACTGAAGCTTTCTTT
TRBJ2-1	-	TRBV10-3	-	CAISPQNQRNEQFF	TGTGCCATCAGTCCACAGAACCAGCGAAATGAGCAGTTCTTC
TRBJ2-7	TRBD2	TRBV30	-	CAWRTSGRGYEQYF	TGTGCCTGGAGAACTAGCGGGAGAGGCTACGAGCAGTACTTC
TRBJ1-1	TRBD1	TRBV7-6	few	CASRNRGENTEAFF	TGTGCCAGCAGAAACAGGGGGGAGAACACTGAAGCTTTCTTT
TRBJ2-1	TRBD2	TRBV15	few	CATSPDAGGDDEQFF	TGTGCCACCAGCCCCGACGCGGGGGGCGATGATGAGCAGTTCTTC
TRBJ1-2	-	TRBV7-9	few	CASSLDRVGDGYTF	TGTGCCAGCAGCTTAGACAGGGTCGGCGATGGCTACACCTTC
TRBJ2-3	TRBD2	TRBV24-1	many	CATSDTGTSGRSTDTQYF	TGTGCCACCAGTGACACCGGGACTAGCGGGAGAAGCACAGATACGCAGTATTTT
TRBJ2-3	-	TRBV7-2	-	CASSSRGGADTQYF	TGTGCCAGCAGCTCTAGAGGGGGGGCAGATACGCAGTATTTT
TRBJ2-2	TRBD2	TRBV15	-	CATQLGAGAMNTGELFF	TGTGCCACCCAGCTCGGAGCGGGGGCCATGAACACCGGGGAGCTGTTTTTT
TRBJ1-5	TRBD1	TRBV2	-	CASSEGYTGGQPQHF	TGTGCCAGCAGTGAAGGCTATACAGGGGGCCAGCCCCAGCATTTT
TRBJ2-2	-	TRBV11-2	many	CASSLSGRELFF	TGTGCCAGCAGCTTAAGTGGCCGGGAGCTGTTTTTT
TRBJ2-6	-	TRBV7-9	-	CASTWPSSGSGANVLTF	TGTGCCAGCACTTGGCCGAGTAGTGGGTCTGGGGCCAACGTCCTGACTTTC
TRBJ2-1	TRBD2	TRBV20-1	few	CSARDLSGSRVNEQFF	TGCAGTGCTAGAGACCTTAGCGGGAGCAGGGTAAATGAGCAGTTCTTC
TRBJ2-1	TRBD2	TRBV23-1	few	CASSQPSGSLNEQFF	TGCGCCAGCAGTCAACCCAGCGGGAGCTTGAATGAGCAGTTCTTC
TRBJ2-1	-	TRBV20-1	-	CSARDDTPTFF	TGCAGTGCTAGAGACGACACCCCCACGTTCTTC
TRBJ2-3	TRBD2	TRBV5-1	-	CASSLEPSGRGGTDTQYF	TGCGCCAGCAGCTTGGAACCTAGCGGGAGAGGGGGCACAGATACGCAGTATTTT
TRBJ1-4	TRBD1	TRBV29-1	-	CSAIQGHDEKLFF	TGCAGCGCTATACAGGGGCACGATGAAAAACTGTTTTTT
TRBJ2-3	TRBD2	TRBV4-3	-	CASSQDGLAGGADTQYF	TGCGCCAGCAGCCAAGATGGGCTAGCGGGAGGCGCAGATACGCAGTATTTT
TRBJ1-1	TRBD1	TRBV12-3/TRBV12-4	-	CASSQAGTGGFSEAFF	TGTGCCAGCAGCCAAGCGGGGACAGGGGGCTTCTCTGAAGCTTTCTTT
TRBJ2-5	-	TRBV5-1	many	CASSATGLSGETQYF	TGCGCCAGCAGCGCGACAGGTTTGAGTGGAGAGACCCAGTACTTC
TRBJ2-1	-	TRBV7-3	-	CASSLIVGGEQFF	TGTGCCAGCAGCTTAATAGTCGGCGGTGAGCAGTTCTTC
TRBJ2-2	-	TRBV6-1	-	CASRGGRKSTGELFF	TGTGCCAGCAGAGGAGGACGGAAAAGCACCGGGGAGCTGTTTTTT
TRBJ2-7	TRBD2	TRBV6-2/TRBV6-3	-	CASSYSEPSGIAASYEQYF	TGTGCCAGCAGTTACTCGGAGCCTAGCGGGATCGCCGCCTCCTACGAGCAGTACTTC
TRBJ2-1	-	TRBV15	many	CATSRGNLNNEQFF	TGTGCCACCAGCAGAGGTAACTTAAACAATGAGCAGTTCTTC
TRBJ2-7	TRBD2	TRBV12-3/TRBV12-4	many	CASSNSGRSYEQYF	TGTGCCAGCAGTAATAGCGGGAGGTCCTACGAGCAGTACTTC
TRBJ2-1	-	TRBV7-9	few	CATEVRGEQFF	TGTGCCACCGAGGTGAGGGGGGAGCAGTTCTTC
TRBJ2-6	-	TRBV9	few	CASSQPWEFGSGANVLTF	TGTGCCAGCAGTCAGCCCTGGGAGTTTGGCTCTGGGGCCAACGTCCTGACTTTC
TRBJ2-1	-	TRBV5-1	few	CASNDARSHNEQFF	TGCGCCAGCAACGATGCACGATCACACAATGAGCAGTTCTTC
TRBJ2-1	-	TRBV9	few	CASSAGDRLLMAYNEQFF	TGTGCCAGCAGCGCGGGGGACAGACTTTTGATGGCCTACAATGAGCAGTTCTTC
TRBJ2-4	-	TRBV27	-	CTSSLSPPLGAVGNIQYF	TGTACCAGCAGTTTATCGCCACCCCTCGGAGCGGTTGGTAACATTCAGTACTTC
TRBJ2-1	TRBD2	TRBV5-1	few	CASSQGSGSNAGKFF	TGCGCCAGCAGCCAGGGAAGCGGGAGCAACGCAGGCAAGTTCTTC
TRBJ2-1	-	TRBV4-1	-	CASSQVTGVGNNEQFF	TGCGCCAGCAGCCAAGTGACGGGAGTGGGGAACAATGAGCAGTTCTTC